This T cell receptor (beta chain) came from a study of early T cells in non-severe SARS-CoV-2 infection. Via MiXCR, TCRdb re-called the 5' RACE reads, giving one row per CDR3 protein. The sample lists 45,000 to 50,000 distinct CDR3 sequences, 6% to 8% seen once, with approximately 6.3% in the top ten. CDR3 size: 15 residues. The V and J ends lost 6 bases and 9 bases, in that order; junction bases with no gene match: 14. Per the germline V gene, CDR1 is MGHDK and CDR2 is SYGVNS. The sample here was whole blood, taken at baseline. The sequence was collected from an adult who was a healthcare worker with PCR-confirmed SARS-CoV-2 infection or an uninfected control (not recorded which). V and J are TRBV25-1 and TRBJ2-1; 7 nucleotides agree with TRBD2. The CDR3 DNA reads TGTGCCAGCAGCGCCGGGACTAACGTGCGAGGTGAGCAGTTCTTC. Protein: CASSAGTNVRGEQFF.